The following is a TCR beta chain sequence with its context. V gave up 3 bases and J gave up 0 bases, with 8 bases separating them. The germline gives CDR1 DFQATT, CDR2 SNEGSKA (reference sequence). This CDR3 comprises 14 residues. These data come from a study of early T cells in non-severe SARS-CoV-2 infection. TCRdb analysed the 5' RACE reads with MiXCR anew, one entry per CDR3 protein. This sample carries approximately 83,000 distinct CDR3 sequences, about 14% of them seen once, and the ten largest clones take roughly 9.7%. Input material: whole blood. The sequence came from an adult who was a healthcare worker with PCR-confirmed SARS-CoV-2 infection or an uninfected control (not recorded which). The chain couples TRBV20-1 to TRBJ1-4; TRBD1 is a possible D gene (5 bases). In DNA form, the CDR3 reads TGCAGTGCTAGGGGCAGGGCAACTAATGAAAAACTGTTTTTT. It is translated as CSARGRATNEKLFF.